The 25 T cell receptor beta chains presented below share a single source sample, sequenced in a study of shared clonotypes between healthy human individuals. Only in-frame clones appear in the TCRdb table, and some are missing; sequencing was by immunoSEQ multiplex PCR. The repertoire includes millions of clones, 90% to 95% of them detected once, and 0.1% to 0.15% sits in the top ten. Sequencing input: naive CD4+ T cells sorted from blood. Subset meaning: CD45RA+ positively selected. The receptors here all came from a man aged 18 to 30 in good health.

The V gene is TRBV28, the J gene TRBJ1-1, with 8 positions matching TRBD1. The CDR3 covers 15 residues. Losses at the gene ends were 3 bases for V and 4 bases for J; bases not matched to a gene: 7. Germline lookup yields CDR1 MDHEN and CDR2 SYDVKM. The CDR3, as DNA: TGTGCCAGCAGTTTCTCAGGGGGCATGGGCACTGAAGCTTTCTTT. Amino acids: CASSFSGGMGTEAFF. The variable domain in full, with the rest retrieved from reference TRBV28 and TRBJ1-1, is DVKVTQSSRYLVKRTGEKVFLECVQDMDHENMFWYRQDPGLGLRLIYFSYDVKMKEKGDIPEGYSVSREKKERFSLILESASTNQTSMYLCASSFSGGMGTEAFFGQGTRLTVV.

The chain joins TRBV11-3 to TRBJ1-1; the match to TRBD1 covers 9 bases. Unmatched junction bases numbered 9, after V lost 5 bases and J lost 8 bases. Germline V lookup: CDR1 SGHNT, CDR2 YENEEA. CDR3 length: 14 amino acids. The CDR3: CASSAGQGASEAFF. The CDR3, as DNA: TGTGCCAGCAGCGCGGGACAGGGAGCCTCCGAAGCTTTCTTT.

The chain couples TRBV5-4 to TRBJ1-2; D might be TRBD1 (5 bases). This CDR3 contains 16 residues. V lost 3 bases to trimming and J lost 8 bases, with 23 bases between them. Germline V CDR1 and CDR2: SGHNT, YYREEE (reference sequence). DNA of the CDR3: TGTGCCAGCAGCTCTATTGGCGGGACTCCAGTGGAGGGCTACACCTTC. Translating gives CASSSIGGTPVEGYTF.

The J gene is TRBJ2-1, the V gene TRBV7-9; D gene uncertain. With 4 bases removed from V and 10 bases from J, the gap between germline ends came to 14 bases. Looked up from germline, CDR1 is SEHNR and CDR2 is FQNEAQ (reference sequence). The CDR3 is made up of 13 amino acids. CDR3 in amino acids: CASSYRQALEQFF. The CDR3 coding sequence is TGTGCCAGCAGCTATCGCCAGGCTTTAGAGCAGTTCTTC.

The chain recombines TRBV30 with TRBJ2-7; a possible D gene is TRBD1 (5 bases). The germline CDR1 and CDR2 sequences are GTSNPN and SVGIG (reference sequence). This CDR3 is 13 amino acids long. V lost 5 bases and J lost 0, with 11 bases in between. The CDR3 loop reads CAWGRGFSYEQYF. In nucleotides, the CDR3 is TGTGCCTGGGGAAGGGGATTCTCCTACGAGCAGTACTTC.

This chain connects TRBV28 to TRBJ2-5; D possibly uses TRBD1 or TRBD2 (5 bases each). The V gene's germline CDR1 is MDHEN and CDR2 SYDVKM. This CDR3 comprises 12 residues. V shed 7 bases and J shed 6 bases, with 12 bases lying between them. CDR3 nucleotide sequence: TGTGCCAGCAACCAAGGGGACCAGACCCAGTACTTC. This codes for CASNQGDQTQYF.

The V call is TRBV27, the J call TRBJ1-2; D unclear. Germline V gene data show CDR1 as MNHEY and CDR2 as SMNVEV (reference sequence). CDR3 length: 13 residues. V was clipped by 5 bases and J by 8 bases, with 15 bases between them. This CDR3 reads CASSATFSPGYTF. The CDR3, as DNA: TGTGCCAGCAGTGCTACCTTTTCGCCCGGCTACACCTTC.

This clone was detected only once. V is TRBV15 and J is TRBJ2-7; possibly TRBD1 for D (6 bases). V gave up 1 base and J gave up 2 bases, with 9 bases separating them. In germline, CDR1 is LNHNV, CDR2 YYDKDF (reference sequence). CDR3 size: 14 residues. This CDR3 is CATSRGPGAYEQYF. The DNA for the CDR3 is TGTGCCACCAGCAGAGGGCCAGGGGCCTACGAGCAGTACTTC.

This clone was recorded at least ten times. The V call is TRBV18, the J call TRBJ2-7; D is possibly TRBD1 (5 bases). This CDR3 spans 17 amino acids. V was cut by 2 bases and J by 2 bases, with 19 bases left in between. CDR1 and CDR2 (germline): KGHSH, LQKENI. The CDR3 DNA is TGTGCCAGCTCACCAGCTTACGTAGGGTTAGGGGCCTACGAGCAGTACTTC. This translates into CASSPAYVGLGAYEQYF.

This clone was seen only once. This sequence joins TRBV5-6 and TRBJ2-1; TRBD2 might be the D (6 bases). The germline gives CDR1 SGHDT, CDR2 YYEEEE. The CDR3 spans 17 residues. With 4 bases removed from V and 5 bases from J, the gap between germline ends came to 22 bases. In DNA form, the CDR3 reads TGTGCCAGCAGCCACCTGGGGGGTCCGCCACAGGACAATGAGCAGTTCTTC. The encoded protein is CASSHLGGPPQDNEQFF.

This chain connects TRBV18 to TRBJ2-5; no clear D gene. The germline gives CDR1 KGHSH, CDR2 LQKENI. Trimming cost V 0 bases and J 1 base, with 12 bases left between them. CDR3 length: 16 residues. The CDR3 sequence is CASSPPFGRIQETQYF. The CDR3 DNA reads as TGTGCCAGCTCACCACCTTTCGGACGGATCCAAGAGACCCAGTACTTC.

The table lists this clone with a count of one. The rearrangement uses TRBV6-4 and TRBJ2-7; 16 nucleotides match TRBD2. This CDR3 has 19 residues. Losses at the gene ends were 2 bases for V and 6 bases for J; bases not matched to a gene: 13. Germline CDR1 is MRHNA and CDR2 is SNTAGT. The chain's CDR3 is CASSDPTEGTSGRAAEQYF. As DNA, the CDR3 is TGTGCCAGCAGTGACCCTACCGAAGGGACTAGCGGGAGGGCCGCCGAGCAGTACTTC.

This rearrangement joins TRBV10-3 to TRBJ2-3, with 8 bases identical to TRBD2. With V trimmed by 0 bases and J by 4 bases, 3 bases remained unmatched. This CDR3 has 15 residues. Germline V CDR1 and CDR2: ENHRY, SYGVKD. This chain's CDR3 is CAISESAGGPDTQYF. CDR3 bases: TGTGCCATCAGTGAGTCGGCGGGGGGCCCAGATACGCAGTATTTT.

This clone was counted at least ten times. The chain uses TRBV10-3 and TRBJ1-6; 7 bases match TRBD1. Germline V gene sequence: CDR1 ENHRY, CDR2 SYGVKD. The CDR3 is 13 residues long. V trimming: 1 base; J trimming: 13 bases; junction bases outside the gene matches: 4. CDR3 nucleotides: TGTGCCATCAGTGAGTTCGGGGACAGTCCCCTCCACTTT. Translation gives CAISEFGDSPLHF.

The rearrangement links TRBV7-2 to TRBJ2-7; unclear D gene. The CDR3 length is 15 residues. Trimming cost V 3 bases and J 0 bases, with 12 bases left between them. The germline CDR1 and CDR2 sequences are SGHTA and FQGNSA. CDR3 sequence reads: CASSFQAGSSYEQYF. The DNA for the CDR3 is TGTGCCAGCAGCTTCCAGGCTGGAAGCTCCTACGAGCAGTACTTC.

The chain links TRBV19 to TRBJ2-6; D might be TRBD1 (5 bases). V gave up 2 bases and J gave up 3 bases, with 11 bases separating them. The germline gives CDR1 LNHDA, CDR2 SQIVND (reference sequence). CDR3 length: 16 amino acids. The CDR3 region has the DNA TGTGCCAGTAGTATAAGCCCAGGGAATGGGGCCAACGTCCTGACTTTC. This gives the protein CASSISPGNGANVLTF.

This chain joins TRBV7-2 and TRBJ1-1; TRBD1 matches 7 bases. The J segment lost 1 base and the V segment lost 5 bases, leaving 7 bases of the junction unmatched. Germline V gene data show CDR1 as SGHTA and CDR2 as FQGNSA. There are 15 residues in the CDR3. DNA for the CDR3: TGTGCCAGCAGCAATAGACAGGGAGGGAACACTGAAGCTTTCTTT. Its protein is CASSNRQGGNTEAFF.

The gene calls are TRBV2 and TRBJ2-1; D is ambiguous. The V and J ends lost 6 bases and 3 bases respectively, with 6 bases between them. The CDR3 sequence is 12 residues long. From germline, CDR1 is SNHLY and CDR2 FYNNEI. The CDR3 is CASRANYNEQFF. The CDR3 coding sequence is TGTGCCAGCAGAGCAAACTACAATGAGCAGTTCTTC.

This clone is a singleton in its sample. This chain joins TRBV5-1 and TRBJ2-2, with D maybe TRBD1 (6 bases). CDR3 length: 16 residues. V lost 4 bases to trimming and J lost 0 bases, with 13 bases between them. Germline CDR1 reads SGHRS; CDR2 reads YFSETQ. CDR3 region: CASSALQGPNTGELFF. The CDR3 DNA reads as TGCGCCAGCAGCGCCCTACAGGGCCCGAACACCGGGGAGCTGTTTTTT.

The V and J genes are TRBV6-1 and TRBJ1-2; 7 bases map to TRBD1. V was pared by 4 bases and J by 4 bases, with 6 bases of the junction left unmatched. Germline-derived CDR1 and CDR2 are MNHNS and SASEGT. This CDR3 is 14 amino acids long. CDR3 coding DNA: TGTGCCAGCAGTGCCAGGGGGGAGATCTATGGCTACACCTTC. This sequence encodes CASSARGEIYGYTF.

CDR3 nucleotide sequence: TGTGCCAGCAGCCCCCGGACTAGCCCCACAGATACGCAGTATTTT. Residues: CASSPRTSPTDTQYF. The chain combines TRBV7-3 with TRBJ2-3; 8 positions match TRBD2. Trimming cost V 5 bases and J 2 bases; bases outside gene matches: 6. CDR3 length equals 15 residues. Germline CDR1 and CDR2: SGHTA and FQGTGA.

V usage is TRBV7-6 and J usage is TRBJ2-5; 9 nucleotides agree with TRBD1. Germline lookup yields CDR1 SGHVS and CDR2 FNYEAQ. The CDR3 loop spans 20 amino acids. J was trimmed by 4 bases and V by 0 bases; bases with no gene match: 18. The CDR3 spells CASSLAGKLAGQGLGETQYF. CDR3 in DNA: TGTGCCAGCAGCTTAGCGGGTAAACTCGCGGGACAGGGCTTGGGAGAGACCCAGTACTTC.

The rearrangement links TRBV18 to TRBJ1-2; 8 nucleotides align to TRBD1. Germline V gene sequence: CDR1 KGHSH, CDR2 LQKENI. The V segment lost 3 bases and the J segment 4 bases; nucleotides outside the gene matches: 4. The CDR3 is 14 residues long. CDR3 in DNA: TGTGCCAGCTCACCGACAGGGGAGGTCTATGGCTACACCTTC. It codes for CASSPTGEVYGYTF.

The chain recombines TRBV9 with TRBJ1-3; D unresolved. Germline CDR1 and CDR2: SGDLS and YYNGEE. Trimming removed 0 bases from V and 0 bases from J, with 10 bases in between. The length of the CDR3 is 16 residues. The CDR3 here is CASSVATAFSGNTIYF. CDR3 sequence (DNA): TGTGCCAGCAGCGTAGCTACAGCCTTCTCTGGAAACACCATATATTTT.

With respect to this clone: Additional DNA sequences in this sample encode the identical CDR3. The CDR3 protein is CASSSRLAGATDTQYF. The CDR3 DNA sequence: TGCGCCAGCAGCTCCAGACTAGCGGGGGCCACAGATACGCAGTATTTT. V is TRBV5-1 and J is TRBJ2-3, with 12 bases aligning to TRBD2. V was pared by 3 bases and J by 2 bases, with 4 bases of the junction left unmatched. CDR1 and CDR2 (germline): SGHRS, YFSETQ. This CDR3 spans 16 amino acids.